This T cell receptor beta chain was identified in a study of blood T cells in healthy people across ages. A sample-barcoded 5' primer and a J-beta primer mix were used in a second PCR of roughly 7 to 11 cycles. Each of the cDNA molecules was tagged by a template-switch adaptor with 12 random nucleotides. From the 5' RACE reads, TCRdb called clonotypes with MiXCR, one entry per CDR3 protein. This table has around 1,800,000 distinct CDR3 sequences, 30% to 40% appearing once. Ranging in age from about 6 to 90, the donors were healthy Caucasian individuals from Russia. The CDR3 consists of 18 residues. CDR1 and CDR2 (germline): LGHDT, YNNKEL (reference sequence). J gave up 0 bases and V 3 bases, and 6 bases lay outside the gene matches.

The TCR originated in a human donor in good health. This sequence joins TRBV3-1 and TRBJ2-6; the match to TRBD2 covers 9 bases. The sample consisted of blood. The chain's CDR3 is CASSQGVLAGSGANVLTF. CDR3 bases: TGTGCCAGCAGCCAGGGGGTACTAGCGGGCTCTGGGGCCAACGTCCTGACTTTC.